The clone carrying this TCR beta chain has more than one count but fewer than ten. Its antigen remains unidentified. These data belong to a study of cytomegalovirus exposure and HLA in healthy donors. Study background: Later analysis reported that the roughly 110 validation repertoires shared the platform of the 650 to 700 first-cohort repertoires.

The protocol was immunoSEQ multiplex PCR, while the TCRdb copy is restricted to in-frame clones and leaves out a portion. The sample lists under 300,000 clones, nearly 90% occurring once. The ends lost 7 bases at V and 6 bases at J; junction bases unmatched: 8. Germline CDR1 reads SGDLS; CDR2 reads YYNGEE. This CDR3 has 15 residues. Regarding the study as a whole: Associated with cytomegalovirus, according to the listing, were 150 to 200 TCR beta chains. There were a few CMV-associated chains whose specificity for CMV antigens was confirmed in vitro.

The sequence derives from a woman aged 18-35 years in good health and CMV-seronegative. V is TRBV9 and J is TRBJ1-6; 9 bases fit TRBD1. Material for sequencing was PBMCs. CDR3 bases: TGTGCCAGCCAGGGGGACAGGGCGGCTAATTCACCCCTCCACTTT. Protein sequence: CASQGDRAANSPLHF.